These 10 T cell receptor beta chains share one sample of origin, sequenced in a study of blood T cell repertoires in COVID-19. The repertoire was sequenced with immunoSEQ multiplex PCR; TCRdb's copy has only in-frame clones and lacks some. The sample carries around 170,000 clones, 84% recorded once. Sequenced sample: PBMCs or T cells enriched from blood (not recorded which). The receptors shown here come from a middle-aged man who had recovered from COVID-19.

V usage is TRBV7-3 and J usage is TRBJ1-1; D uncertain. The CDR3 is made up of 15 amino acids. The ends were cut back, 1 base at V and 1 base at J, with 10 bases in the middle. Germline V CDR1 and CDR2: SGHTA, FQGTGA. The CDR3 coding sequence is TGTGCCAGCAGCTTAAATCAGATCACGAACACTGAAGCTTTCTTT. Translating gives CASSLNQITNTEAFF.

The chain has TRBV5-6 and TRBJ1-2; TRBD1 aligns across 7 bases. Germline V gene data show CDR1 as SGHDT and CDR2 as YYEEEE. V shed 0 bases and J 12 bases; nucleotides not matched to a gene: 2. This CDR3 comprises 11 residues. CDR3 residues: CASSLGRGDTF. In DNA, the CDR3 is TGTGCCAGCAGCTTGGGCAGGGGGGACACCTTC.

The chain's CDR3 is CASSRDRTNTEAFF. The CDR3 DNA reads as TGCGCCAGCAGCCGCGACAGGACGAACACTGAAGCTTTCTTT. This chain uses TRBV4-1 with TRBJ1-1; D is perhaps TRBD1 (6 bases). The germline V and J ends were trimmed by 4 bases and 1 base, with 10 bases remaining between them. The length of the CDR3 is 14 residues. Germline V lookup: CDR1 MGHRA, CDR2 YSYEKL.

This chain links TRBV12-3 or TRBV12-4 with TRBJ2-7, with D tentatively TRBD1 (6 bases). V was cut by 5 bases and J by 3 bases, with 11 bases left in between. The CDR3 has 13 residues. CDR3 sequence reads: CASSLDRIYEQYF. CDR3 in DNA: TGTGCCAGCAGTCTCGACAGGATCTACGAGCAGTACTTC.

The chain links TRBV4-1 to TRBJ1-1, with 7 bases identical to TRBD1. The CDR3 is made up of 14 amino acids. Per the germline V gene, CDR1 is MGHRA and CDR2 is YSYEKL. V lost 4 bases and J lost 5; bases outside the gene matches: 7. CDR3 bases: TGCGCCAGCAGCCTAGAGGGGGCTGGGACTGAAGCTTTCTTT. Its translation: CASSLEGAGTEAFF.

A single count supports this clone. The chain employs TRBV9 and TRBJ2-3; 7 nucleotides agree with TRBD2. After removal of 0 bases from V and 10 bases from J, the junction contained 8 bases not matched to a gene. Germline values: CDR1 SGDLS, CDR2 YYNGEE. The CDR3 is 14 residues long. CDR3 sequence reads: CASSVGMAGEAQYF. CDR3 coding DNA: TGTGCCAGCAGCGTAGGGATGGCGGGAGAAGCGCAGTATTTT.

The V call is TRBV5-8, the J call TRBJ2-1; TRBD1 matches at 11 bases. There are 17 residues in the CDR3. V shed 3 bases and J 5 bases; nucleotides not matched to a gene: 10. Germline V CDR1 and CDR2: SGHTS, YDEGEE. The CDR3, as DNA: TGTGCCAGCAGCTCAGGACAGGGGGCGTATGTGAACAATGAGCAGTTCTTC. Its protein is CASSSGQGAYVNNEQFF.

V usage is TRBV6-5 and J usage is TRBJ2-7, with 8 nucleotides matching TRBD1. The germline CDR1 and CDR2 sequences are MNHEY and SVGAGI. CDR3 size: 15 residues. Trimming removed 8 bases from V and 5 bases from J; junction bases left unmatched: 14. In DNA form, the CDR3 reads TGTGCCAGCCTACCTATAGGACAGGGTAACCACGAGCAGTACTTC. Translated: CASLPIGQGNHEQYF.

J is TRBJ2-3 and V is TRBV7-2; D is ambiguous. The CDR3 loop spans 14 amino acids. CDR1 and CDR2 (germline): SGHTA, FQGNSA. Trimming cost V 3 bases and J 0 bases, with 7 bases left between them. The CDR3 loop is CASSFSPSTDTQYF. In nucleotides, the CDR3 is TGTGCCAGCAGCTTCTCCCCTAGCACAGATACGCAGTATTTT. Full variable domain (outside the CDR3, taken from reference TRBV7-2 and TRBJ2-3): GAGVSQSPSNKVTEKGKDVELRCDPISGHTALYWYRQSLGQGLEFLIYFQGNSAPDKSGLPSDRFSAERTGGSVSTLTIQRTQQEDSAVYLCASSFSPSTDTQYFGPGTRLTVL.

Details on this clone: At one end, the junction sequence differs from germline, possibly due to a read error. V and J are TRBV5-6 and TRBJ1-6, with TRBD1 matching 7 bases. The germline CDR1 and CDR2 sequences are SGHDT and YYEEEE. This CDR3 contains 12 residues. CDR3 sequence (DNA): TGTGCCAGCAGACCCCGCCAAGGACAGGAGGAATTT. Translated: CASRPRQGQEEF.